The TCR beta chain under discussion was sequenced for a study of vaccination effects on CD4 cells after COVID-19. About the research overall: Expansion of antigen-specific CD4+ T cells with viral peptide pools was carried out by the ViraFEST assay before sequencing.

Note on this clone: The antigen remains undetermined.

Clones were sequenced by immunoSEQ multiplex PCR, and TCRdb holds only the in-frame ones, with some missing. The table includes tens of thousands of clones, about 80% detected once. V lost 5 bases and J 6 bases, leaving 11 bases between the germline ends. This CDR3 contains 13 residues. Germline-derived CDR1 and CDR2 are SGHTA and FQGTGA. With around ten days of culture completed, CD4+ T cells were isolated. Their SARS-CoV-2 infection, verified by PCR, occurred between March and December 2020. Participants got two doses of BNT162b2 or mRNA-1273 vaccine. At days 3 and 7, half of the medium was exchanged for IL-2 medium.

The V and J genes are TRBV7-3 and TRBJ2-1, with a possible D match to TRBD2 (6 bases). This receptor was obtained from a human donor who had a prior SARS-CoV-2 infection. Here the sequenced sample was CD4+ T cells from PBMCs cultured without peptide, taken after COVID-19 vaccination. This CDR3 is CASSPGVLNEQFF. Written as DNA, the CDR3 is TGTGCCAGCAGCCCGGGAGTACTCAATGAGCAGTTCTTC.